These T cell receptor beta chains were read from a single sample in a study of CD8 T cells in ankylosing spondylitis. TCRdb ran MiXCR on the 5' RACE reads and lists one entry per CDR3 protein. This sample yields under 400,000 distinct CDR3 sequences, of which 11% are seen a single time; about a tenth belongs to the top ten. Sequencing used blood, either unsorted or a sorted T cell fraction (not recorded which). The receptor set was obtained from a female donor with ankylosing spondylitis or in good health (not recorded which). Each CDR3 is given with its conserved first and last residue. D genes are given only for firm matches. Only part of the rows carry a size: once, few, many, or a class if the clone is expanded.

few	TRBD2	TRBV20-1	TRBJ2-7	TGCAGTGCAGTGGGACTAGCGTTCTCCTACGAGCAGTACTTC	CSAVGLAFSYEQYF
-	-	TRBV12-3/TRBV12-4	TRBJ2-7	TGTGCCAGCAGTCCTAGGGGACGCGAGCAGTACTTC	CASSPRGREQYF
many	-	TRBV28	TRBJ2-7	TGTGCCAGCAGTTCGTCCGTCAAATACGAGCAGTACTTC	CASSSSVKYEQYF
many	-	TRBV29-1	TRBJ2-5	TGCAGCGTTGAAGTCGCGGGGGAGACCCAGTACTTC	CSVEVAGETQYF
many	-	TRBV6-2/TRBV6-3	TRBJ1-1	TGTGCCAGCAGTTCACCGGGACACGCGACTACTGAAGCTTTCTTT	CASSSPGHATTEAFF
many	-	TRBV20-1	TRBJ2-2	TGCAGTGCTAGAAAACATAGCGCGAACGGGGAGCTGTTTTTT	CSARKHSANGELFF
-	TRBD1	TRBV12-3/TRBV12-4	TRBJ1-5	TGTGCCAGCAGACGGACAGGGACCCAGCCCCAGCATTTT	CASRRTGTQPQHF
-	TRBD1	TRBV5-1	TRBJ2-5	TGCGCCAGCAGTCTCGACAGGGGGACGGTAGAGACCCAGTACTTC	CASSLDRGTVETQYF
-	TRBD2	TRBV10-2	TRBJ2-7	TGCGCCAGCAGTCGGACTAGCGGGCGGCCCGAGCAGTACTTC	CASSRTSGRPEQYF
many	TRBD2	TRBV20-1	TRBJ2-1	TGCAGTGCTAGCTTTAGCGGGGGGGCCTACAATGAGCAGTTCTTC	CSASFSGGAYNEQFF
many	-	TRBV20-1	TRBJ1-4	TGCAGTGCTACAACAGGGAGCACTAATGAAAAACTGTTTTTT	CSATTGSTNEKLFF
-	-	TRBV7-6	TRBJ2-5	TGTGCCAGCAGCTTAGGGGGGGTTAGCAAGGAGACCCAGTACTTC	CASSLGGVSKETQYF
-	TRBD2	TRBV20-1	TRBJ2-1	TGCAGTGCTAGCCTCGGGACTAGCGGAGGGAATGAGCAGTTCTTC	CSASLGTSGGNEQFF
few	-	TRBV12-3/TRBV12-4	TRBJ2-2	TGTGCCAACGTTATGTTGGGGGGAGAGGACACCGGGGAGCTGTTTTTT	CANVMLGGEDTGELFF
-	-	TRBV4-1	TRBJ2-5	TGCGCCAGCAGCCAAGATTTAATTGCGGGCCCGTACCAAGAGACCCAGTACTTC	CASSQDLIAGPYQETQYF
many	-	TRBV20-1	TRBJ2-3	TGCAGTGCTAGCCCCGCCGGTTGGTCGGATACGCAGTATTTT	CSASPAGWSDTQYF
few	-	TRBV21-1	TRBJ1-1	TGTGCCAGCAGCGACACCAACCAGAACACTGAAGCTTTCTTT	CASSDTNQNTEAFF
many	-	TRBV10-3	TRBJ1-1	TGTGCCATCGCCCCGTCGATCACTGAAGCTTTCTTT	CAIAPSITEAFF
-	-	TRBV30	TRBJ1-3	TGTGCCTGGGGAACGGGGCCTGGAAACACCATATATTTT	CAWGTGPGNTIYF
few	-	TRBV24-1	TRBJ1-2	TGTGCCACCGGGGACATCTATGGCTACACCTTC	CATGDIYGYTF
many	-	TRBV15	TRBJ2-2	TGTGCCACCAGCAGAGTAGAGACACCGAACACCGGGGAGCTGTTTTTT	CATSRVETPNTGELFF
many	TRBD2	TRBV6-2/TRBV6-3	TRBJ2-1	TGTGCCAGTAGCAGGACTAGCGGACGGGGTGAGCAGTTCTTC	CASSRTSGRGEQFF
many	TRBD2	TRBV5-1	TRBJ2-2	TGCGCCAGCAGCTTGGATCTAGCGGGGCGCACGAACACCGGGGAGCTGTTTTTT	CASSLDLAGRTNTGELFF
few	-	TRBV4-2	TRBJ2-7	TGTGCCAGCAGCCGACCTAGCGAAGGCGAGCAGTACTTC	CASSRPSEGEQYF
-	-	TRBV3-1	TRBJ1-5	TGTGCCAGCAGCGATAAAGACGGTAATCAGCCCCAGCATTTT	CASSDKDGNQPQHF
many	TRBD2	TRBV20-1	TRBJ2-3	TGCAGTGCCGCCCCCGGGACTAGCGGGAGTGGTGCAGATACGCAGTATTTT	CSAAPGTSGSGADTQYF
-	-	TRBV6-1	TRBJ2-1	TGTGCCAGCAGTGCAATCGCTGAGCAGTTCTTC	CASSAIAEQFF
few	-	TRBV7-6	TRBJ2-1	TGTGCCAGCAGCTTAGACGATAGGGGAATTTACAATGAGCAGTTCTTC	CASSLDDRGIYNEQFF
-	-	TRBV7-2	TRBJ2-1	TGTGCCAGCAGCTTAGGACAGGCGAATGAGCAGTTCTTC	CASSLGQANEQFF
-	-	TRBV6-5	TRBJ1-1	TGTGCCAGCAGTTACATGGATAAAGCTTTCTTT	CASSYMDKAFF
few	-	TRBV10-3	TRBJ2-2	TGTGCCATCAGTCCCGGACGGACTAACACCGGGGAGCTGTTTTTT	CAISPGRTNTGELFF
many	TRBD1	TRBV20-1	TRBJ1-5	TGCAGCGCTGGGACAGGGCCTCAGCCCCAGCATTTT	CSAGTGPQPQHF
few	-	TRBV10-2	TRBJ2-1	TGCGCCAGCAGGGAGGACTTGAATGAGCAGTTCTTC	CASREDLNEQFF
many	TRBD2	TRBV11-2	TRBJ2-7	TGTGCCAGCAGCTTAGCTCCTAGCGGGAGGTCCTACGAGCAGTACTTC	CASSLAPSGRSYEQYF
few	TRBD1	TRBV18	TRBJ2-5	TGTGCCAGCTCACCAGGACAGGGGCCGCAAGAGACCCAGTACTTC	CASSPGQGPQETQYF
many	TRBD1	TRBV7-6	TRBJ1-1	TGTGCCAGCAGCTTACGAGGGGGCCCCAACACTGAAGCTTTCTTT	CASSLRGGPNTEAFF
many	-	TRBV11-2	TRBJ1-4	TGTGCCAGCAGCTTAGTGGGCAGGGGACGGCGTAATGAAAAACTGTTTTTT	CASSLVGRGRRNEKLFF
-	TRBD2	TRBV3-1	TRBJ2-7	TGTGCCAGCAGCCCACTCGGACTAGCTTTTCGGTACGAGCAGTACTTC	CASSPLGLAFRYEQYF
many	-	TRBV12-3/TRBV12-4	TRBJ2-3	TGTGCCATCCGTGAAAGGGGAGATACGCAGTATTTT	CAIRERGDTQYF
many	-	TRBV11-2	TRBJ2-7	TGTGCCAGCAGCTTAAATGCTCCAATCCCAGGGGTCTCTTACGAGCAGTACTTC	CASSLNAPIPGVSYEQYF
many	-	TRBV24-1	TRBJ2-3	TGTGCCACCACTGGGGCGGGGTCAGATACGCAGTATTTT	CATTGAGSDTQYF
many	TRBD2	TRBV5-6	TRBJ2-5	TGTGCCAGCTTGGGACTAGCGGTTCGTGAGACCCAGTACTTC	CASLGLAVRETQYF
few	-	TRBV6-1	TRBJ1-2	TGTGCCAGCAGGGGGACGGACAGTTACTATGGCTACACCTTC	CASRGTDSYYGYTF
many	-	TRBV9	TRBJ1-5	TGTGCCAGCGGGCCTGAGGGGAATAGCAATCAGCCCCAGCATTTT	CASGPEGNSNQPQHF
many	TRBD1	TRBV20-1	TRBJ2-7	TGCAGTGCTAAGGGGGCCCGATCCTACGAGCAGTACTTC	CSAKGARSYEQYF
many	-	TRBV20-1	TRBJ2-4	TGCAGTGCTAGAGGTGAATCCAAAAACATTCAGTACTTC	CSARGESKNIQYF
many	-	TRBV4-1	TRBJ1-6	TGCGCCAGCAGTTTAGAGGGGGGGTTCAATTCACCCCTCCACTTT	CASSLEGGFNSPLHF
many	-	TRBV5-1	TRBJ1-2	TGCGCCAGCAGCTTGGAAGGGAGGGGAATCGGCTACACCTTC	CASSLEGRGIGYTF
-	-	TRBV11-2	TRBJ1-2	TGTGCCAGCAGCTTAGAGCCGGCGGGGCCCTATGGCTACACCTTC	CASSLEPAGPYGYTF
many	TRBD1	TRBV29-1	TRBJ1-5	TGCAGCGCGTCGGGACAGGGCGATCAGCCCCAGCATTTT	CSASGQGDQPQHF
few	TRBD2	TRBV12-3/TRBV12-4	TRBJ2-7	TGTGCCAGCAGTTCCGGCGGGGGGGGACCCTACGAGCAGTACTTC	CASSSGGGGPYEQYF
many	-	TRBV20-1	TRBJ2-5	TGCAGTGCTAGCTGGAAAGAGACCCAGTACTTC	CSASWKETQYF
many	-	TRBV7-9	TRBJ2-5	TGTGCCAGCAGCTTCGGACAGCAAGAGACCCAGTACTTC	CASSFGQQETQYF
-	-	TRBV27	TRBJ2-1	TGTGCCAGCAGTTTCGGATATAGCAATGAGCAGTTCTTC	CASSFGYSNEQFF
few	TRBD2	TRBV28	TRBJ2-2	TGTGCCAGCAGGCGCAGCGGGAGGAACACCGGGGAGCTGTTTTTT	CASRRSGRNTGELFF
-	-	TRBV20-1	TRBJ2-2	TGCAGTGCAACCGGACAGCTAACCGGGGAGCTGTTTTTT	CSATGQLTGELFF
-	TRBD1	TRBV5-6	TRBJ2-7	TGTGCCAGCAGCTCCTTTAGGGACAGGGGTTCCGAGCAGTACTTC	CASSSFRDRGSEQYF